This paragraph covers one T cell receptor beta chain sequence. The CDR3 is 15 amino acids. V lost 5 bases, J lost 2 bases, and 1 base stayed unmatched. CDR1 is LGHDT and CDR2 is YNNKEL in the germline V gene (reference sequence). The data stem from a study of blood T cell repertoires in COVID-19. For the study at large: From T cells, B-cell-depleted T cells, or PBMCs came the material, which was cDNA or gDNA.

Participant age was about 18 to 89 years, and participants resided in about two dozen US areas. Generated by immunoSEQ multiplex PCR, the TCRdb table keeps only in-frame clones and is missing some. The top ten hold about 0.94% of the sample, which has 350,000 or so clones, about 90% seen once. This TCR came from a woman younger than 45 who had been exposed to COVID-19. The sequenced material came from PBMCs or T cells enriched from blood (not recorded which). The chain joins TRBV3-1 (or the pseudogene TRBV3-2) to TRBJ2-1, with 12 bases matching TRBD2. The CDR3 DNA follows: TGTGCCAGCAGCAGACTAGCGGGGGCCTACAATGAGCAGTTCTTC. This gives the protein CASSRLAGAYNEQFF.